These 26 T cell receptor beta chains came from one sample sequenced in a study of blood T cells in healthy people across ages. Then a second PCR, running roughly 7 to 11 cycles, was carried out with a sample-barcoded 5' primer and a J-beta primer mix. TCRdb analysed the 5' RACE reads with MiXCR anew, one entry per CDR3 protein. Of about 900,000 distinct CDR3 sequences in the sample, around 49% were seen once. The sample comprised blood. Receptors were obtained from a man younger than 40 in good health.

This clonotype showed up just a few times. V and J are TRBV6-5 and TRBJ2-7, with D perhaps TRBD1 (6 bases). The CDR3 has 15 residues. V dropped 6 bases and J dropped 0 bases, with 15 bases sitting between them. The germline gives CDR1 MNHEY, CDR2 SVGAGI. In nucleotides, the CDR3 is TGTGCCAGCAGACCACAGGGCCCCCTCTCCTACGAGCAGTACTTC. It yields the protein CASRPQGPLSYEQYF.

This chain links TRBV6-6 with TRBJ1-2; 7 bases map to TRBD1. J lost 3 bases, V lost 7 bases, and 8 bases had no gene match. The CDR3 totals 14 residues. Per germline, CDR1 MNHNY and CDR2 SVGAGI (reference sequence). CDR3 region: CASTGTEGDYGYTF. The CDR3 DNA sequence: TGTGCCAGCACCGGGACAGAGGGTGACTATGGCTACACCTTC.

The chain has TRBV11-1 and TRBJ2-1; 10 bases agree with TRBD2. V was clipped by 3 bases and J by 10 bases; unmatched bases: 12. The CDR3 has 16 amino acids. The V gene's germline CDR1 is SGHAT and CDR2 FQDESV (reference sequence). The chain's CDR3 is CASSFAQGLAVEEQFF. In DNA form, the CDR3 reads TGTGCCAGCAGCTTCGCTCAAGGACTAGCGGTCGAGGAGCAGTTCTTC.

This clonotype was counted a single time. The V and J genes are TRBV5-5 and TRBJ1-1; the D gene is possibly TRBD1 (5 bases). The CDR3 has 10 residues. Germline V gene sequence: CDR1 SGHKS, CDR2 YYEKEE (reference sequence). V lost 4 bases and J lost 10, with 8 bases in between. The CDR3 region has the DNA TGTGCCAGCAGCGGGGACCGAGCTTTCTTT. Amino acids: CASSGDRAFF. Full variable domain (missing parts from reference TRBV5-5 and TRBJ1-1): DAGVTQSPTHLIKTRGQQVTLRCSPISGHKSVSWYQQVLGQGPQFIFQYYEKEERGRGNFPDRFSARQFPNYSSELNVNALLLGDSALYLCASSGDRAFFGQGTRLTVV.

This sequence joins TRBV6-6 and TRBJ1-5; D is uncertain. This CDR3 is built from 13 residues. The germline CDR1 and CDR2 sequences are MNHNY and SVGAGI (reference sequence). Trimming left V 8 bases short and J 2 bases short, with 10 bases between. CDR3 nucleotides: TGTGCCAGCGGATGGGAAGGCAATCAGCCCCAGCATTTT. Translating gives CASGWEGNQPQHF.

The rearrangement uses TRBV6-1 and TRBJ2-7; the D call may be TRBD1 or TRBD2 (5 bases each). CDR1 is MNHNS, CDR2 SASEGT, per germline. With 1 base removed from V and 0 bases from J, the gap between germline ends came to 10 bases. This CDR3 contains 15 residues. For the CDR3, the DNA is TGTGCCAGCAGTGAAGGGGCAGGGAGCTCCTACGAGCAGTACTTC. Residues: CASSEGAGSSYEQYF.

This sequence joins TRBV4-3 and TRBJ2-7, with 9 bases fitting TRBD1. CDR3 length: 17 amino acids. CDR1 LGHNA and CDR2 YSLEER come from the germline V gene. V trimming: 0 bases; J trimming: 1 base; junction bases outside the gene matches: 7. CDR3 coding DNA: TGCGCCAGCAGCCAAGATCTCTCCGGGACAGGGTCCTACGAGCAGTACTTC. The encoded protein is CASSQDLSGTGSYEQYF.

This clonotype was counted a few times. This chain's CDR3 is CASRQGAGNTIYF. In nucleotides, the CDR3 is TGTGCCAGCAGGCAGGGAGCTGGAAACACCATATATTTT. The chain employs TRBV27 and TRBJ1-3; maybe TRBD1 (5 bases). Germline assignment: CDR1 MNHEY and CDR2 SMNVEV (reference sequence). The CDR3 is 13 amino acids. V lost 6 bases to trimming and J lost 2 bases, with 8 bases between them.

This sequence joins TRBV5-1 and TRBJ2-2; D remains ambiguous. Germline lookup yields CDR1 SGHRS and CDR2 YFSETQ. Deletions cut 2 bases from V and 2 bases from J, with 13 bases between. The CDR3 is made up of 16 amino acids. CDR3 in DNA: TGCGCCAGCAGCTTACGACAAGCAACTAACACCGGGGAGCTGTTTTTT. Protein: CASSLRQATNTGELFF. The whole variable domain, remainder taken from reference TRBV5-1 and TRBJ2-2, is KAGVTQTPRYLIKTRGQQVTLSCSPISGHRSVSWYQQTPGQGLQFLFEYFSETQRNKGNFPGRFSGRQFSNSRSEMNVSTLELGDSALYLCASSLRQATNTGELFFGEGSRLTVL.

This clonotype has just a few counts. V gene TRBV10-3 combines with J gene TRBJ2-1; D is perhaps TRBD1 (5 bases). From germline, CDR1 is ENHRY and CDR2 SYGVKD. Trimming removed 8 bases from V and 8 bases from J, with 13 bases in between. The CDR3 contains 12 residues. In nucleotides, the CDR3 is TGTGCCATCGTAGGCTCAGGGCATGAGCAGTTCTTC. Protein: CAIVGSGHEQFF.

The chain is built from TRBV3-1 and TRBJ2-5; D is possibly TRBD1 (5 bases). The germline V gene encodes CDR1 LGHDT and CDR2 YNNKEL (reference sequence). This CDR3 contains 14 residues. Trimming cost V 3 bases and J 0 bases, with 8 bases left between them. CDR3 in amino acids: CASSQGPYQETQYF. In DNA form, the CDR3 reads TGTGCCAGCAGCCAGGGGCCGTACCAAGAGACCCAGTACTTC.

This clonotype was counted once. This chain uses TRBV6-5 with TRBJ1-6; 10 nucleotides agree with TRBD1. The length of the CDR3 is 16 residues. Trimming removed 3 bases from V and 7 bases from J; junction bases left unmatched: 6. CDR1 is MNHEY and CDR2 is SVGAGI in the germline V gene. Here the CDR3 DNA reads TGTGCCAGCAGTTATTACAGGACAGGGGGAAATTCACCCCTCCACTTT. This encodes CASSYYRTGGNSPLHF.

This clonotype was seen a handful of times. The gene calls are TRBV5-1 and TRBJ2-7; D tentatively reads TRBD1 or TRBD2 (5 bases each). The CDR3 spans 14 residues. V was pared by 2 bases and J by 0 bases, with 9 bases between. Germline V gene lookup returns CDR1 SGHRS and CDR2 YFSETQ. The CDR3 nucleotides read TGCGCCAGCAGCTTTCCAGGGAGCTCCTACGAGCAGTACTTC. Translation: CASSFPGSSYEQYF.

The J gene is TRBJ2-5, the V gene TRBV20-1, with TRBD2 matching 7 bases. The CDR3 has 15 residues. Trimming at V came to 4 bases and at J to 4 bases, leaving 12 bases not matched to a gene. Germline CDR1 and CDR2: DFQATT and SNEGSKA (reference sequence). The CDR3 DNA sequence: TGCAGTGCTATCCCGCGGACTAGTGAGGGAGAGACCCAGTACTTC. Translated: CSAIPRTSEGETQYF.

Regarding this clonotype: Since a much larger clone is just one base distant, this may be a read error. The rearrangement uses TRBV5-1 and TRBJ2-5, with D perhaps TRBD1 (6 bases). The J call may be wrong; the DNA end is better matched by TRBJ2-7. Germline-derived CDR1 and CDR2 are SGHRS and YFSETQ. This CDR3 has 13 residues. CDR3 region: CASSWDIAYEQYF. In DNA form, the CDR3 reads TGCGCCAGCAGCTGGGACATAGCCTACGAGCAGTACTTC.

Remarks on this clonotype: The junction departs from germline at one end; a sequencing error may be responsible. The chain carries TRBV20-1 and TRBJ2-7; 9 positions match TRBD1. This CDR3 has 15 amino acids. Per the germline V gene, CDR1 is DFQATT and CDR2 is SNEGSKA (reference sequence). The CDR3 DNA reads as TGCAGTGCTAGTGGTACAGGGGGCCGCTCCTACAAGCAGTACTTC. Amino acids: CSASGTGGRSYKQYF.

The sample holds a few counts of this clonotype. The chain joins TRBV9 to TRBJ2-1, with D possibly TRBD2 on 7 matching bases. Germline CDR1 reads SGDLS; CDR2 reads YYNGEE. The CDR3 runs to 16 residues. Trimming removed 6 bases from V and 7 bases from J, with 23 bases in between. In nucleotides, the CDR3 is TGTGCCAGCAACGACGGGGGGCCCTCGGGGACTAATGAGCAGTTCTTC. As protein: CASNDGGPSGTNEQFF.

The CDR3: CASSQVGGRPNIQYF. In nucleotides, the CDR3 is TGCGCCAGCAGCCAAGTGGGGGGGCGTCCAAACATTCAGTACTTC. V usage is TRBV4-1 and J usage is TRBJ2-4, with D possibly matching TRBD2 (7 bases). Germline lookup yields CDR1 MGHRA and CDR2 YSYEKL. V was pared by 1 base and J by 6 bases, with 13 bases between. The CDR3 length is 15 residues.

V is TRBV27 and J is TRBJ2-3, with a weak D call TRBD2 (5 bases). Trimming took 5 bases from V and 3 from J, leaving 21 bases between them. This CDR3 comprises 17 residues. In germline, CDR1 is MNHEY, CDR2 SMNVEV (reference sequence). In DNA, the CDR3 is TGTGCCAGCAGTAGAAATCGTGGACTTTTAGGAACAGATACGCAGTATTTT. Translated: CASSRNRGLLGTDTQYF.

V is TRBV7-2 and J is TRBJ1-2; 7 bases map to TRBD1. J gave up 10 bases and V 5 bases, and 13 bases lay outside the gene matches. This CDR3 comprises 14 residues. The V gene's germline CDR1 is SGHTA and CDR2 FQGNSA. CDR3 region: CASSASGGNGVYTF. The CDR3 DNA reads as TGTGCCAGCAGCGCATCAGGGGGGAACGGGGTCTACACCTTC.

This clonotype was counted ten times or more. This chain joins TRBV4-1 and TRBJ2-3; 10 bases match TRBD1. The CDR3 totals 16 residues. V lost 4 bases, J lost 3 bases, and 7 bases stayed unmatched. Germline CDR1 and CDR2: MGHRA and YSYEKL. CDR3 nucleotide sequence: TGCGCCAGCAGCCCAGGACAGGGGGATATAACAGATACGCAGTATTTT. Protein product: CASSPGQGDITDTQYF.

The chain combines TRBV4-3 with TRBJ2-6, with 9 positions matching TRBD1. Trimming removed 0 bases from V and 4 bases from J; junction bases left unmatched: 10. In germline, CDR1 is LGHNA, CDR2 YSLEER. The CDR3 consists of 19 residues. CDR3 bases: TGCGCCAGCAGCCAAGAATGGGGACAGGGAACCGGAGGGGCCAACGTCCTGACTTTC. Its protein product is CASSQEWGQGTGGANVLTF.

This clonotype came up a few times. The CDR3 loop is CASSPLAGTGADTQYF. The CDR3, as DNA: TGTGCCAGCAGTCCACTCGCCGGGACAGGGGCAGATACGCAGTATTTT. V gene TRBV27 combines with J gene TRBJ2-3; 10 positions match TRBD1. This CDR3 spans 16 amino acids. J lost 4 bases, V lost 5 bases, and 9 bases had no gene match. Germline assignment: CDR1 MNHEY and CDR2 SMNVEV (reference sequence).

The chain combines TRBV9 with TRBJ2-2; D not resolved. The CDR3 totals 16 residues. The germline V gene encodes CDR1 SGDLS and CDR2 YYNGEE. Between the trimmed V and J ends, which lost 5 bases and 0 bases, there was a span of 14 bases. The CDR3 DNA is TGTGCCAGCAGTGCTGCCGGGTTCGCGAACACCGGGGAGCTGTTTTTT. It yields the protein CASSAAGFANTGELFF.

The J gene is TRBJ2-7, the V gene TRBV14; 9 nucleotides agree with TRBD1. Germline CDR1 and CDR2: SGHDN and FVKESK. CDR3 length equals 15 residues. Trimming cost V 5 bases and J 5 bases; bases outside gene matches: 10. The CDR3 protein is CASSSLTGGFHEQYF. CDR3 nucleotides: TGTGCCAGCAGCAGTCTGACAGGGGGGTTCCACGAGCAGTACTTC.

This clonotype has only a few counts. The rearrangement uses TRBV4-3 and TRBJ1-2; TRBD1 matches 9 bases. Germline V gene data show CDR1 as LGHNA and CDR2 as YSLEER. CDR3 length: 15 amino acids. J gave up 7 bases and V 0 bases, and 6 bases lay outside the gene matches. CDR3 DNA sequence: TGCGCCAGCAGCCAAGAAACGCGACAGGGGGTTGGCTACACCTTC. Protein: CASSQETRQGVGYTF.